These 26 T cell receptor beta chains were sequenced from one sample in a study of vaccination and CD4 T cells after COVID-19 (dated 2022 in TCRdb). Library preparation employed PCR. Instrument used: Illumina iSeq 100. TCR sequencing of DNA from cultured CD4+ T cells used the Oncomine TCR Beta short-read assay at the Johns Hopkins FTIC core. The QIAamp micro DNA kit was used to extract genomic DNA from the cultured CD4+ T cells. In TCRdb, the public reads were trimmed at Q25 with fastp and aligned with MiXCR, with productive beta chains retained. Each entry is one CDR3 protein sequence, shown with its most common DNA and genes. The sample has 11,000 or so distinct CDR3 sequences on record, 29% of them singletons. Together, the top ten hold 13% of the sample. The treatment or condition label for this specimen denotes: roughly 10-day PBMC culture with coronavirus spike peptide pools or control peptides (ViraFEST assay). CD4+ T cells from unexposed donors were collected before the COVID-19 pandemic (2011-2018).

Antigen specificity for these receptors is unknown. Sequenced input: CD4+ T cells from blood, cultured in vitro. All receptors derive from a human donor in good health.

This clonotype has just a few counts. A junction end diverges from the germline sequence, so it may reflect a read error. The genes are TRBV7-7 and TRBJ2-5, with 7 bases matching TRBD1. The germline CDR1 and CDR2 sequences are SSHAT and FNYEAQ (reference sequence). The CDR3 totals 15 residues. CDR3 sequence: CASSRGQAPQETQYF. As DNA, the CDR3 is TGTGCTAGCAGTCGAGGACAGGCACCACAAGAGACCCAGTACTTC.

The chain couples TRBV7-2 to TRBJ2-2, with a possible D match to TRBD2 (5 bases). V lost 4 bases and J 7 bases, leaving 13 bases between the germline ends. The V gene's germline CDR1 is SGHTA and CDR2 FQGNSA. The CDR3 length is 14 residues. The CDR3 DNA reads TGTGCCAGCAGCTCCTGGACTGCGAGCGGGGAGCTGTTTTTT. This translates into CASSSWTASGELFF.

V usage is TRBV20-1 and J usage is TRBJ2-7; 9 bases map to TRBD2. The CDR3 has 16 amino acids. Per germline, CDR1 DFQATT and CDR2 SNEGSKA (reference sequence). V dropped 1 base and J dropped 1; count of bases not matched to a gene: 8. The DNA of the CDR3 is TGCAGTGCTAGAGGGGCGTTAGCGGGAGAATCCTACGAGCAGTACTTC. Its translation is CSARGALAGESYEQYF.

The chain carries TRBV7-2 and TRBJ2-7; TRBD1 agrees at 10 bases. J gave up 7 bases and V 5 bases, and 8 bases lay outside the gene matches. The CDR3 extends over 14 amino acids. CDR1 is SGHTA, CDR2 FQGNSA, per germline. Here the CDR3 DNA reads TGTGCCAGCAGCCGTGCCGGGACAGGGGTTGAGCAGTACTTC. Amino acids: CASSRAGTGVEQYF.

The rearrangement joins TRBV28 to TRBJ1-2, with D possibly matching TRBD1 (6 bases). This CDR3 spans 15 amino acids. V was pared by 2 bases and J by 1 base, with 11 bases between. Germline V gene data show CDR1 as MDHEN and CDR2 as SYDVKM. CDR3 in DNA: TGTGCCAGCAGTTTAGGGGGGGCGGGTAACTATGGCTACACCTTC. This encodes CASSLGGAGNYGYTF.

The J gene is TRBJ2-2, the V gene TRBV7-8; D unclear. V was clipped by 2 bases and J by 1 base, with 11 bases between them. The CDR3 length is 16 residues. Germline CDR1 reads SGHVS; CDR2 reads FQNEAQ. This CDR3 reads CASSLNEIQNTGELFF. The CDR3 nucleotides read TGTGCCAGCAGCTTAAACGAGATCCAGAACACCGGGGAGCTGTTTTTT. The variable domain in full, with the rest retrieved from reference TRBV7-8 and TRBJ2-2, is GAGVSQSPRYKVAKRGQDVALRCDPISGHVSLFWYQQALGQGPEFLTYFQNEAQLDKSGLPSDRFFAERPEGSVSTLKIQRTQQEDSAVYLCASSLNEIQNTGELFFGEGSRLTVL.

CDR3 nucleotide sequence: TGTGCCAGCAGTTTTAAGGGCGGGAGGGCCGGAAATGAGCAGTTCTTC. Residues: CASSFKGGRAGNEQFF. The chain combines TRBV12-3 or TRBV12-4 with TRBJ2-1, with 9 positions matching TRBD2. J lost 7 bases, V lost 3 bases, and 10 bases had no gene match. The CDR3 contains 16 residues.

This chain uses TRBV4-1 with TRBJ2-7; D remains unclear. V lost 3 bases, J lost 4 bases, and 16 bases lay in between. There are 15 residues in the CDR3. Germline V gene data show CDR1 as MGHRA and CDR2 as YSYEKL. The DNA for the CDR3 is TGCGCCAGCAGCCACCCGGGCCAGAACTTATACGAGCAGTACTTC. Protein product: CASSHPGQNLYEQYF.

This rearrangement joins TRBV9 to TRBJ2-2; perhaps TRBD2 as D (6 bases). The germline CDR1 and CDR2 sequences are SGDLS and YYNGEE. V was trimmed by 5 bases and J by 0 bases, leaving 11 bases between them. The CDR3 contains 15 residues. CDR3 in amino acids: CASRVGGANTGELFF. For the CDR3, the DNA is TGTGCCAGCAGGGTCGGCGGGGCGAACACCGGGGAGCTGTTTTTT.

This clonotype came up a few times. V is TRBV20-1 and J is TRBJ2-1; D is perhaps TRBD1 (5 bases). Looked up from germline, CDR1 is DFQATT and CDR2 is SNEGSKA (reference sequence). V was trimmed by 0 bases and J by 8 bases, leaving 14 bases between them. The CDR3 runs 14 residues. The CDR3 loop is CSARDSQGSDEQFF. CDR3 DNA sequence: TGCAGTGCTAGAGATAGCCAGGGCTCCGATGAGCAGTTCTTC.

V gene TRBV5-1 combines with J gene TRBJ2-3; D not resolved. The CDR3 loop spans 14 amino acids. Germline V gene lookup returns CDR1 SGHRS and CDR2 YFSETQ. Trimming cost V 6 bases and J 0 bases, with 11 bases left between them. As DNA, the CDR3 is TGCGCCAGCAAGTTACGGATGAGCACAGATACGCAGTATTTT. This translates into CASKLRMSTDTQYF. Full variable domain (missing parts from reference TRBV5-1 and TRBJ2-3): KAGVTQTPRYLIKTRGQQVTLSCSPISGHRSVSWYQQTPGQGLQFLFEYFSETQRNKGNFPGRFSGRQFSNSRSEMNVSTLELGDSALYLCASKLRMSTDTQYFGPGTRLTVL.

The chain couples TRBV20-1 to TRBJ2-2; 10 bases align to TRBD2. V shed 3 bases and J 0 bases; nucleotides not matched to a gene: 13. Germline assignment: CDR1 DFQATT and CDR2 SNEGSKA (reference sequence). The CDR3 consists of 19 residues. The chain's CDR3 is CSARRTSGGLRANTGELFF. The CDR3 region has the DNA TGCAGTGCTAGGCGGACTAGCGGAGGCCTCCGTGCGAACACCGGGGAGCTGTTTTTT.

The chain uses TRBV7-2 and TRBJ2-7; D is possibly TRBD2 (5 bases). V was trimmed by 1 base and J by 3 bases, leaving 13 bases between them. Germline V lookup: CDR1 SGHTA, CDR2 FQGNSA. The CDR3 sequence is 15 residues long. The CDR3 DNA follows: TGTGCCAGCAGCTTAGTCGGGGTCGACGGCTACGAGCAGTACTTC. This encodes CASSLVGVDGYEQYF.

The chain carries TRBV27 and TRBJ2-3; 12 nucleotides match TRBD2. The CDR3 totals 15 residues. V was pared by 2 bases and J by 4 bases, with 1 base of the junction left unmatched. Germline V gene lookup returns CDR1 MNHEY and CDR2 SMNVEV (reference sequence). Written as DNA, the CDR3 is TGTGCCAGCAGTTTAAGACTAGCGGGAGCAGATACGCAGTATTTT. Translated: CASSLRLAGADTQYF.

This chain joins TRBV7-3 and TRBJ2-1, with a weak D call TRBD1 (5 bases). Germline V gives CDR1 SGHTA, CDR2 FQGTGA. The CDR3 runs to 13 residues. Trimming pared 6 bases from V and 8 bases from J, leaving 14 bases between. The CDR3 bases are TGTGCCAGCAGTCTCCAGGGTTGGGATGAGCAGTTCTTC. It translates to CASSLQGWDEQFF.

This sequence joins TRBV2 and TRBJ1-1; D gene unclear. Trimming stripped 4 bases from V and 5 bases from J, with 14 bases between. The CDR3 has 14 amino acids. In germline, CDR1 is SNHLY, CDR2 FYNNEI. The CDR3 here is CASSATLGQTEAFF. CDR3 bases: TGTGCCAGCAGTGCCACCCTGGGCCAAACTGAAGCTTTCTTT.

The chain carries TRBV4-3 and TRBJ2-7, with 9 bases fitting TRBD2. The CDR3 totals 15 residues. V shed 3 bases and J 2 bases; nucleotides not matched to a gene: 5. Germline V CDR1 and CDR2: LGHNA, YSLEER. CDR3 sequence reads: CASSHRREGAYEQYF. The CDR3, as DNA: TGCGCCAGCAGCCATCGGCGGGAGGGAGCCTACGAGCAGTACTTC.

This clonotype counts as medium-sized. The chain links TRBV20-1 to TRBJ2-6; no definite D call. The CDR3 runs to 14 residues. The germline V gene encodes CDR1 DFQATT and CDR2 SNEGSKA (reference sequence). Trimming removed 0 bases from V and 0 bases from J, with 3 bases in between. CDR3 in amino acids: CSAREVSGANVLTF. DNA of the CDR3: TGCAGTGCTAGAGAAGTCTCTGGGGCCAACGTCCTGACTTTC.

This clonotype was observed a few times. The chain couples TRBV28 to TRBJ1-1; the D is unclear. CDR1 is MDHEN, CDR2 SYDVKM, per germline. The CDR3 totals 13 residues. Trimming left V 5 bases short and J 1 base short, with 8 bases between. CDR3 nucleotide sequence: TGTGCCAGCAGTCCCTCCTGGAACACTGAAGCTTTCTTT. Its protein is CASSPSWNTEAFF.

A few counts support this clonotype. The chain recombines TRBV7-2 with TRBJ2-4, with unresolved D. Germline loops: CDR1 SGHTA, CDR2 FQGNSA. V lost 1 base, J lost 0 bases, and 7 bases lay in between. This CDR3 contains 15 residues. The CDR3 spells CASSLVWLAKNIQYF. CDR3 sequence (DNA): TGTGCCAGCAGCTTAGTCTGGCTAGCCAAAAACATTCAGTACTTC.

This clonotype turned up a few times. The CDR3 here is CACGTAYEQYF. CDR3 bases: TGTGCCTGCGGGACAGCCTACGAGCAGTACTTC. This chain links TRBV30 with TRBJ2-7, with 7 nucleotides matching TRBD1. Germline lookup yields CDR1 GTSNPN and CDR2 SVGIG (reference sequence). Germline trimming cut 6 bases from V and 2 bases from J; bases unmatched to any gene: 1. This CDR3 region has 11 residues.

This clonotype showed up just a few times. The chain joins TRBV6-1 to TRBJ2-7; 9 bases align to TRBD2. The CDR3 runs 15 residues. Germline assignment: CDR1 MNHNS and CDR2 SASEGT. J gave up 1 base and V 7 bases, and 8 bases lay outside the gene matches. The chain's CDR3 is CASNPAGGFSYEQYF. In DNA, the CDR3 is TGTGCCAGCAACCCGGCGGGGGGGTTTTCCTACGAGCAGTACTTC.

The chain recombines TRBV20-1 with TRBJ2-2; a weak D match, TRBD2 (6 bases). V lost 7 bases, J lost 8 bases, and 26 bases lay in between. The CDR3 runs to 16 residues. Germline V gene data show CDR1 as DFQATT and CDR2 as SNEGSKA (reference sequence). CDR3 region: CSVPWRMAGRSGELFF. CDR3 coding DNA: TGCAGTGTACCGTGGCGAATGGCGGGGAGGTCAGGGGAGCTGTTTTTT.

The rearrangement joins TRBV2 to TRBJ2-7; D perhaps matches TRBD2 (5 bases). Germline CDR1 is SNHLY and CDR2 is FYNNEI. The V end lost 8 bases, the J end lost 3 bases, and 8 bases lay between the germline ends. The length of the CDR3 is 11 residues. CDR3 sequence: CASGAGYEQYF. The CDR3 nucleotides read TGTGCCAGCGGTGCGGGCTACGAGCAGTACTTC.

The chain recombines TRBV19 with TRBJ2-3; D call uncertain. V was shortened by 6 bases and J by 2 bases, with 3 bases between the two germline ends. The CDR3 extends over 11 amino acids. Germline CDR1 reads LNHDA; CDR2 reads SQIVND (reference sequence). CDR3 residues: CASSLTDTQYF. CDR3 DNA sequence: TGTGCCAGTAGCCTCACAGATACGCAGTATTTT.

The chain combines TRBV23-1 with TRBJ1-1; maybe TRBD1 (6 bases). TRBV23-1 is marked as an open reading frame, function uncertain. The CDR3 totals 17 residues. V was trimmed by 0 bases and J by 0 bases, leaving 14 bases between them. CDR3 in amino acids: CASSQSLDSPLNTEAFF. As DNA, the CDR3 is TGCGCCAGCAGTCAATCCCTGGACAGCCCTTTGAACACTGAAGCTTTCTTT.